The rows below give T cell receptor beta chains drawn from one sample of a study of blood T cells in healthy people across ages. TCRdb analysed the 5' RACE reads with MiXCR anew, one entry per CDR3 protein. The sample consists of 700,000 to 850,000 distinct CDR3 sequences, under 40% of them appearing once. Sequencing input: blood. All receptors derive from a man between 18 and 35 years old in good health. Both conserved end residues are part of each CDR3. The D gene is left open where the match is weak. Clone size appears in some rows only: once, few, many, or a class for an expanded clone.

j_call v_call d_call clone_size cdr3_aa cdr3_nt
TRBJ2-2 TRBV4-3 TRBD1 . CASSQESSRDSLTGELFF TGCGCCAGCAGCCAAGAAAGCTCACGGGACAGCCTAACCGGGGAGCTGTTTTTT
TRBJ2-3 TRBV12-3/TRBV12-4 . many CASSEISTDTQYF TGTGCCAGCAGCGAAATTAGCACAGATACGCAGTATTTT
TRBJ2-1 TRBV3-1 TRBD1 . CASSQDLGQGSHEQFF TGTGCCAGCAGCCAAGATTTGGGACAGGGGAGCCATGAGCAGTTCTTC
TRBJ2-2 TRBV4-2 . few CASSQARGFTGELFF TGTGCCAGCAGCCAAGCGAGGGGGTTTACCGGGGAGCTGTTTTTT
TRBJ1-2 TRBV7-9 . few CASSSSGPRYTF TGTGCCAGCAGTTCATCCGGGCCACGGTACACCTTC
TRBJ1-5 TRBV10-3 . many CAINRAVNQPQHF TGTGCCATCAACAGGGCGGTCAATCAGCCCCAGCATTTT
TRBJ2-2 TRBV28 . few CASSLDFSGFRRGPGELFF TGTGCCAGCAGTTTAGATTTTTCGGGATTTAGGAGAGGTCCCGGGGAGCTGTTTTTT
TRBJ1-4 TRBV20-1 TRBD1 few CSLTDRGNEKLFF TGCAGTTTGACGGACAGGGGTAATGAAAAACTGTTTTTT
TRBJ1-2 TRBV6-5 . few CASKGEGGYTF TGTGCCAGCAAGGGAGAAGGTGGCTACACCTTC
TRBJ1-2 TRBV7-2 . few CASSRTTGYYGYTF TGTGCCAGCAGCCGAACAACAGGGTACTATGGCTACACCTTC
TRBJ1-2 TRBV12-3/TRBV12-4 . few CASQPRGGGGYTF TGTGCCAGCCAACCGCGCGGGGGGGGTGGCTACACCTTC
TRBJ2-5 TRBV5-1 TRBD1 . CASSPGQGGQETQYF TGCGCCAGCAGCCCAGGACAGGGAGGACAAGAGACCCAGTACTTC
TRBJ2-3 TRBV4-3 TRBD1 . CASSQFALQGQGMTDTQYF TGCGCCAGCAGCCAATTTGCCCTTCAGGGACAGGGAATGACAGATACGCAGTATTTT
TRBJ2-7 TRBV12-3/TRBV12-4 . . CASSKLGSPYEQYF TGTGCCAGCAGTAAACTAGGGAGTCCCTACGAGCAGTACTTC
TRBJ1-5 TRBV9 . . CASSVTPSGQPQHF TGTGCCAGCAGCGTAACCCCCTCTGGTCAGCCCCAGCATTTT
TRBJ2-1 TRBV5-1 TRBD2 many CASSLNPSGDYNEQFF TGCGCCAGCAGCTTGAATCCTAGCGGAGATTACAATGAGCAGTTCTTC
TRBJ2-5 TRBV12-3/TRBV12-4 . once CASSVEQRQETQYF TGTGCCAGCAGTGTTGAACAGCGACAGGAGACCCAGTACTTC
TRBJ2-1 TRBV29-1 TRBD1 few CSGQQGIWQFF TGCAGCGGGCAACAGGGGATTTGGCAGTTCTTC
TRBJ1-1 TRBV29-1 . . CSVETDPGEAFF TGCAGCGTTGAAACAGATCCAGGGGAAGCTTTCTTT
TRBJ2-4 TRBV27 . . CASSFVPGPKNIQYF TGTGCCAGCAGTTTCGTTCCGGGACCTAAAAACATTCAGTACTTC
TRBJ1-5 TRBV6-2/TRBV6-3 . few CASSSMTDYSNQPQHF TGTGCCAGCAGTTCCATGACCGACTATAGCAATCAGCCCCAGCATTTT
TRBJ2-2 TRBV5-6 TRBD2 . CASSLSGGAATGELFF TGTGCCAGCAGCCTTAGCGGGGGGGCAGCCACCGGGGAGCTGTTTTTT
TRBJ2-7 TRBV3-1 TRBD1 . CASSSRDRAPYEQYF TGTGCCAGCAGCAGCCGGGACAGGGCGCCATACGAGCAGTACTTC
TRBJ1-1 TRBV5-1 . . CASSLVSGSNTEAFF TGCGCCAGCAGCTTGGTGTCGGGGTCTAACACTGAAGCTTTCTTT
TRBJ2-1 TRBV6-5 TRBD2 . CASRSQRLAGGETQFF TGTGCCAGCAGATCACAAAGACTAGCGGGTGGAGAGACCCAGTTCTTC
TRBJ2-5 TRBV20-1 . many CSAFGTRETQYF TGCAGTGCTTTCGGGACGCGAGAGACCCAGTACTTC
TRBJ2-3 TRBV27 TRBD2 . CASSGRALADTQYF TGTGCCAGTAGCGGGAGGGCCCTGGCAGATACGCAGTATTTT
TRBJ2-4 TRBV6-2/TRBV6-3 TRBD2 . CASNPSGAKNIQYF TGTGCCAGCAACCCTAGCGGAGCCAAAAACATTCAGTACTTC
TRBJ1-2 TRBV29-1 TRBD1 . CSARLPFQGVRLNYGYTF TGCAGCGCTCGCTTGCCCTTTCAGGGGGTGCGATTAAACTATGGCTACACCTTC
TRBJ2-7 TRBV12-3/TRBV12-4 . many CASSSPTGPPPYEQYF TGTGCCAGCAGTTCACCGACTGGTCCGCCCCCCTACGAGCAGTACTTC
TRBJ2-3 TRBV5-1 TRBD2 . CASSPLTSGSTDTQYF TGCGCCAGCAGCCCCTTAACTAGCGGGAGCACAGATACGCAGTATTTT